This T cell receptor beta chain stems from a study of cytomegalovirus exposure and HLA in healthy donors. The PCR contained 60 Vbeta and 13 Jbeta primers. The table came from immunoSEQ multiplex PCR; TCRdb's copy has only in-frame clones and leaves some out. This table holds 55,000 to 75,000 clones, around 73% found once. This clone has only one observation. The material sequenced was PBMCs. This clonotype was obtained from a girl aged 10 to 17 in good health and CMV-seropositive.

CDR3 sequence: CASGGGVSYNEQFF. In DNA, the CDR3 is TGTGCCAGCGGAGGCGGGGTATCCTACAATGAGCAGTTCTTC. V gene TRBV6-6 combines with J gene TRBJ2-1, with D possibly TRBD2 on 6 matching bases. The V end was cut by 8 bases, the J end by 1 base, with 12 bases between. The germline CDR1 and CDR2 sequences are MNHNY and SVGAGI (reference sequence). The CDR3 totals 14 residues.